The next 21 T cell receptor beta chains were all read from a single sample in a study of regulatory T cells in long-lasting Graves disease. According to the study, TCR beta libraries were built with iRepertoire HTBI primers and CDR3-region Arm-PCR. TCRdb recomputed calls from the multiplex PCR reads with MiXCR, one row per CDR3 protein. The sample has some 330,000 distinct CDR3 sequences, roughly 23% seen once. Time point meaning: persistent/refractory GD, antithyroid drugs over 5 years with positive TRAb. The TCR library was made from RNA extracted from PBMCs. The sequences come from peripheral blood mononuclear cells (PBMCs), collected when the disease was refractory, from a patient treated with antithyroid drugs. Every receptor here comes from a woman aged 40 to 50 with Graves disease.

The chain combines TRBV5-1 with TRBJ2-1; TRBD2 agrees at 10 bases. V dropped 4 bases and J dropped 12; count of bases not matched to a gene: 16. The CDR3 covers 16 residues. Germline values: CDR1 SGHRS, CDR2 YFSETQ. In DNA, the CDR3 is TGCGCCAGCAGCCACGGACCCGGACTAGCGGACTGCTGGCAGTTCTTC. It translates to CASSHGPGLADCWQFF.

This sequence joins TRBV10-3 and TRBJ1-1; TRBD1 is a possible D gene (6 bases). Germline-derived CDR1 and CDR2 are ENHRY and SYGVKD. The V and J ends lost 2 bases and 6 bases respectively, with 19 bases between them. The CDR3 totals 16 residues. CDR3 coding DNA: TGTGCCATCAGTGAGAGGGGGAACAGGTTGTTACCTGAAGCTTTCTTT. Amino acids: CAISERGNRLLPEAFF.

CDR3 bases: TGTGCCAGCAGTCCGGACAGAGACCCAAAAAAAGAGACCCAGTACTTC. Amino acids: CASSPDRDPKKETQYF. The gene calls are TRBV28 and TRBJ2-5; TRBD1 is a possible D gene (6 bases). The ends were cut back, 5 bases at V and 3 bases at J, with 19 bases in the middle. From germline, CDR1 is MDHEN and CDR2 SYDVKM. The CDR3 sequence is 16 residues long.

This clonotype was counted ten times or more. This chain joins TRBV6-1 and TRBJ2-7; D is ambiguous. The CDR3 runs to 13 residues. The V gene lost 2 bases and the J gene lost 1 base, with 6 bases spanning the gap. Germline V lookup: CDR1 MNHNS, CDR2 SASEGT. CDR3 sequence: CASSETVSYEQYF. The CDR3 nucleotides read TGTGCCAGCAGTGAAACTGTGTCCTACGAGCAGTACTTC.

The chain couples TRBV6-9 to TRBJ2-1; weak D call: TRBD1 (6 bases). Trimming stripped 4 bases from V and 12 bases from J, with 13 bases between. Germline assignment: CDR1 MNHGY and CDR2 SVAAGI. The CDR3 sequence is 12 residues long. CDR3 bases: TGTGCCAGCAGTTCAACAGGGCGCGGGCAGTTCTTC. Translating gives CASSSTGRGQFF.

This rearrangement joins TRBV7-9 to TRBJ2-2, with 7 bases lining up with TRBD1. Germline lookup yields CDR1 SEHNR and CDR2 FQNEAQ (reference sequence). Trimming at V came to 5 bases and at J to 3 bases, leaving 6 bases not matched to a gene. The CDR3 contains 15 residues. CDR3 loop: CASSQKGADTGELFF. The CDR3 region has the DNA TGTGCCAGCAGCCAGAAGGGGGCGGACACCGGGGAGCTGTTTTTT. Using reference TRBV7-9 and TRBJ2-2 for the parts outside the CDR3, the full variable domain is DTGVSQNPRHKITKRGQNVTFRCDPISEHNRLYWYRQTLGQGPEFLTYFQNEAQLEKSRLLSDRFSAERPKGSFSTLEIQRTEQGDSAMYLCASSQKGADTGELFFGEGSRLTVL.

This clonotype was observed a few times. The rearrangement uses TRBV12-3 or TRBV12-4 and TRBJ2-1; D may be TRBD2 (6 bases). The CDR3 consists of 12 residues. Between the trimmed V and J ends, which lost 3 bases and 14 bases, there was a span of 14 bases. This chain's CDR3 is CASSFPQREEFF. CDR3 DNA: TGTGCCAGCAGTTTTCCGCAGAGGGAGGAGTTCTTC.

In this sample, this clonotype turned up a few times. The V and J genes are TRBV19 and TRBJ1-1, with 8 bases that match TRBD1. This CDR3 spans 17 amino acids. With V trimmed by 3 bases and J by 4 bases, 13 bases remained unmatched. The germline CDR1 and CDR2 sequences are LNHDA and SQIVND (reference sequence). The CDR3 DNA follows: TGTGCCAGTAGTATCGGGCAGGGGGCCCCCTTGGCCACTGAAGCTTTCTTT. Amino acid sequence: CASSIGQGAPLATEAFF. The variable domain in full, with the rest retrieved from reference TRBV19 and TRBJ1-1, is DGGITQSPKYLFRKEGQNVTLSCEQNLNHDAMYWYRQDPGQGLRLIYYSQIVNDFQKGDIAEGYSVSREKKESFPLTVTSAQKNPTAFYLCASSIGQGAPLATEAFFGQGTRLTVV.

This clonotype has a count of ten or more. The gene calls are TRBV6-6 and TRBJ1-4, with D possibly TRBD1 on 5 matching bases. The CDR3 length is 14 residues. Germline V lookup: CDR1 MNHNY, CDR2 SVGAGI (reference sequence). Trimming stripped 0 bases from V and 8 bases from J, with 10 bases between. The CDR3 DNA is TGTGCCAGCAGTTACTCGAGGGGCGCAGAAAAACTGTTTTTT. Encoded protein: CASSYSRGAEKLFF.

In regard to this clonotype: Being one base from a much bigger clone, this may be a read error. The rearrangement uses TRBV28 and TRBJ1-5; D call uncertain. This CDR3 has 16 amino acids. Germline values: CDR1 MDHEN, CDR2 SYDVKM. Trimming pared 6 bases from V and 4 bases from J, leaving 19 bases between. The CDR3 loop reads CASSHYFSGRNQPQHF. DNA for the CDR3: TGTGCCAGCAGCCATTATTTTTCCGGCAGGAATCAGCCCCAGCATTTT. The complete variable domain, with remaining parts taken from reference TRBV28 and TRBJ1-5, reads DVKVTQSSRYLVKRTGEKVFLECVQDMDHENMFWYRQDPGLGLRLIYFSYDVKMKEKGDIPEGYSVSREKKERFSLILESASTNQTSMYLCASSHYFSGRNQPQHFGDGTRLSIL.

Comments on this clonotype: This may be a read error: a much more frequent sequence differs by one nucleotide. The chain joins TRBV6-1 to TRBJ1-2; 11 bases align to TRBD1. Germline loops: CDR1 MNHNS, CDR2 SASEGT. This CDR3 is built from 14 residues. Losses at the gene ends were 6 bases for V and 4 bases for J; bases not matched to a gene: 4. This CDR3 is CASRADRGPYGYTF. CDR3 in DNA: TGTGCCAGCAGAGCGGACAGGGGGCCCTATGGCTACACCTTC.

At least ten counts were recorded for this clonotype. The junction and the germline gene differ at one end; a read error may be behind it. The rearrangement joins TRBV29-1 to TRBJ1-5, with D possibly TRBD1 on 6 matching bases. The germline gives CDR1 SQVTM, CDR2 ANQGSEA. CDR3 length: 14 residues. Written as DNA, the CDR3 is TGCAGCGCTGAACCGGGACACCAGAATCAGCCCCAGCATTTT. Translated, it gives CSAEPGHQNQPQHF.

The chain joins TRBV20-1 to TRBJ1-5; D might be TRBD1 (5 bases). Between the trimmed V and J ends, which lost 2 bases and 2 bases, there was a span of 19 bases. The CDR3 has 17 residues. The germline V gene has CDR1 DFQATT and CDR2 SNEGSKA (reference sequence). The CDR3 reads CSARQGNSREGNQPQHF. In DNA form, the CDR3 reads TGCAGTGCTAGACAGGGTAATTCCCGCGAGGGCAATCAGCCCCAGCATTTT.

The chain carries TRBV7-3 and TRBJ2-7, with D uncertain. Trimming took off 2 bases at V and 5 bases at J, with 13 bases between the two ends. Germline assignment: CDR1 SGHTA and CDR2 FQGTGA. The CDR3 totals 14 residues. In DNA, the CDR3 is TGTGCCAGCAGCTTAGATTGGCTCCAGAACGAGCAGTACTTC. Translation gives CASSLDWLQNEQYF.

J is TRBJ2-5 and V is TRBV11-2; 9 nucleotides align to TRBD2. From germline, CDR1 is SGHAT and CDR2 FQNNGV. The V and J ends lost 5 bases and 5 bases, in that order; junction bases with no gene match: 9. There are 15 residues in the CDR3. The DNA for the CDR3 is TGTGCCAGCAGCCATATAGCGGGAGTTTGGGAGACCCAGTACTTC. Its translation is CASSHIAGVWETQYF.

This clonotype was found many times. The chain recombines TRBV20-1 with TRBJ2-5, with 8 bases identical to TRBD1. The J segment lost 5 bases and the V segment lost 2 bases, leaving 7 bases of the junction unmatched. Germline V gives CDR1 DFQATT, CDR2 SNEGSKA (reference sequence). This CDR3 region has 14 residues. CDR3: CSARLRTGTETQYF. For the CDR3, the DNA is TGCAGTGCTAGACTTCGGACAGGGACGGAGACCCAGTACTTC.

There are many counts of this clonotype. The J gene is TRBJ1-1, the V gene TRBV20-1; D gene unclear. This CDR3 contains 12 residues. Trimming shortened V by 1 base and J by 0 bases, and 3 bases separated the two germline ends. Germline V CDR1 and CDR2: DFQATT, SNEGSKA (reference sequence). CDR3 sequence (DNA): TGCAGTGCTAGAGCAGTGAACACTGAAGCTTTCTTT. This gives the protein CSARAVNTEAFF.

This clonotype has at least ten counts. The chain joins TRBV28 to TRBJ2-5, with no clear D. The CDR3 length is 14 residues. V was shortened by 2 bases and J by 5 bases, with 12 bases between the two germline ends. Germline V lookup: CDR1 MDHEN, CDR2 SYDVKM. The CDR3 spells CASSLGPGSETQYF. CDR3 bases: TGTGCCAGCAGTTTAGGTCCGGGTAGCGAGACCCAGTACTTC.

V gene TRBV7-9 combines with J gene TRBJ2-2; D call uncertain. The CDR3 has 17 residues. Trimming took off 2 bases at V and 0 bases at J, with 13 bases between the two ends. Germline V gene sequence: CDR1 SEHNR, CDR2 FQNEAQ (reference sequence). The CDR3 reads CASSLNLRGANTGELFF. The CDR3 bases are TGTGCCAGCAGCTTAAATCTACGAGGCGCGAACACCGGGGAGCTGTTTTTT.

This clonotype was counted at least ten times. The chain carries TRBV2 and TRBJ1-1; D is unresolved. V was cut by 6 bases and J by 0 bases, with 8 bases left in between. Germline CDR1 is SNHLY and CDR2 is FYNNEI. This CDR3 spans 13 amino acids. CDR3 residues: CASSPGMNTEAFF. In DNA, the CDR3 is TGTGCCAGCAGCCCCGGTATGAACACTGAAGCTTTCTTT. Looking up the rest from reference TRBV2 and TRBJ1-1 gives the full variable domain: EPEVTQTPSHQVTQMGQEVILRCVPISNHLYFYWYRQILGQKVEFLVSFYNNEISEKSEIFDDQFSVERPDGSNFTLKIRSTKLEDSAMYFCASSPGMNTEAFFGQGTRLTVV.

This clonotype is a singleton in its sample. A read error may be the cause here, since a much bigger clone is one base away. This chain links TRBV28 with TRBJ2-2; the D gene is possibly TRBD2 (7 bases). Per the germline V gene, CDR1 is MDHEN and CDR2 is SYDVKM. The V and J ends lost 6 bases and 7 bases respectively, with 15 bases between them. CDR3 length: 14 amino acids. Here the CDR3 reads CASRPRGAGGELFF. The CDR3 nucleotides are TGTGCCAGCAGACCACGGGGGGCCGGCGGGGAGCTGTTTTTT.